A single sample is the source of the 29 T cell receptor beta chains below, sequenced in a study of tumor-infiltrating lymphocytes in glioblastoma multiforme. Three nested ARM-PCR rounds with V-beta and C-beta primers built TCRB libraries. TCRdb re-called the multiplex PCR reads with MiXCR, one entry per CDR3 protein. The profile shows roughly 15,000 distinct CDR3 sequences, more than 65% of them singletons. Specimen: brain tumor tissue. The origin of the receptors is a male donor with glioblastoma.

The V call is TRBV5-1, the J call TRBJ2-3, with D possibly being TRBD1 (6 bases). Per germline, CDR1 SGHRS and CDR2 YFSETQ. V was shortened by 0 bases and J by 6 bases, with 8 bases between the two germline ends. This CDR3 has 13 amino acids. CDR3 sequence reads: CASSLERGDTQYF. CDR3 DNA: TGCGCCAGCAGCTTGGAAAGGGGGGATACGCAGTATTTT.

As for this clonotype: This likely comes from a read error, as the CDR3 has no conserved phenylalanine or tryptophan at its end. The rearrangement links TRBV11-3 to TRBJ2-4, with D tentatively TRBD1 (6 bases). Germline-derived CDR1 and CDR2 are SGHNT and YENEEA. The CDR3 totals 16 residues. CDR3 in amino acids: CATSPRQAPAKNIQYL. The CDR3 nucleotides read TGTGCCACCAGCCCCCGACAGGCTCCGGCCAAAAACATTCAGTACCTC.

In this sample, this clonotype turned up a few times. A much larger clonotype is one base distant, so this may be a read error. As the CDR3 is not closed by the conserved phenylalanine or tryptophan, this likely results from a read error. The genes are TRBV11-1 and TRBJ2-5, with D perhaps TRBD1 (7 bases). Per germline, CDR1 SGHAT and CDR2 FQDESV (reference sequence). CDR3 length: 15 amino acids. V was trimmed by 5 bases and J by 2 bases, leaving 15 bases between them. The CDR3 DNA reads TGTGCCAGCAGCGGACTGCGGGGACAGCAAGAGACCCAGTACCTC. Residues: CASSGLRGQQETQYL.

With regard to this clonotype: One end of the junction fails to match germline, which may point to a read error. The CDR3 loop is CASSFESHTDTHF. The CDR3 nucleotides are TGTGCCAGCAGCTTTGAGAGTCACACAGATACGCATTTT. The genes are TRBV11-3 and TRBJ2-3; D remains ambiguous. This CDR3 comprises 13 residues. Germline-derived CDR1 and CDR2 are SGHNT and YENEEA.

With regard to this clonotype: Relative to the germline gene, one junction end is altered; a read error may explain this. J is TRBJ2-2 and V is TRBV11-2; D is tentatively TRBD1 or TRBD2 (5 bases each). CDR1 is SGHAT, CDR2 FQNNGV, per germline. This CDR3 region has 17 residues. CDR3 DNA sequence: TGTGACAGCAGCTCGAGGGTTCAGGGTCAGAACACCGGGGAGCTTTCTTTT. Protein product: CDSSSRVQGQNTGELSF.

The V gene is TRBV6-1, the J gene TRBJ1-1; 10 positions match TRBD1. With V trimmed by 5 bases and J by 0 bases, 9 bases remained unmatched. The CDR3 totals 17 residues. Germline V gene data show CDR1 as MNHNS and CDR2 as SASEGT. In DNA, the CDR3 is TGTGCCAGCAGTATCCGGGACAGGGGTTACATGAACACTGAAGCTTTCTTT. It is translated as CASSIRDRGYMNTEAFF.

The chain couples TRBV6-1 to TRBJ2-3; 9 bases agree with TRBD2. V lost 9 bases to trimming and J lost 2 bases; unmatched junction nucleotides: 6. This CDR3 spans 14 amino acids. Germline CDR1 is MNHNS and CDR2 is SASEGT. The CDR3 spells CASTTSGNTDTQYF. CDR3 DNA sequence: TGTGCCAGTACGACTAGCGGCAACACAGATACGCAGTATTTT.

The V and J genes are TRBV11-3 and TRBJ2-3; D is unresolved. This CDR3 has 14 amino acids. CDR1 is SGHNT and CDR2 is YENEEA in the germline V gene. Trimming stripped 4 bases from V and 11 bases from J, with 19 bases between. CDR3 DNA sequence: TGTGCCAGCAGCTGTGAGAGTCACACATATATGCAGTATTTT. Translation: CASSCESHTYMQYF.

This clonotype has ten or more counts. This rearrangement joins TRBV24-1 to TRBJ2-1; D might be TRBD1 (6 bases). The CDR3 is 16 residues long. V was pared by 4 bases and J by 1 base, with 13 bases between. In germline, CDR1 is KGHDR, CDR2 SFDVKD. CDR3 region: CATSEDSASSYNEQFF. CDR3 bases: TGTGCCACCAGTGAGGACAGTGCCTCGTCCTACAATGAGCAGTTCTTC.

Concerning this clonotype itself: One end of the junction fails to match germline, which may point to a read error. The chain links TRBV7-8 to TRBJ1-1; D not resolved. Germline CDR1 and CDR2: SGHVS and FQNEAQ. The CDR3 is made up of 13 amino acids. CDR3 region: CASSAKRGTEASF. The CDR3, as DNA: TGTGCCAGCAGCGCCAAGCGTGGAACTGAAGCTTCCTTT.

The V gene is TRBV11-3, the J gene TRBJ1-1; no clear D gene. The CDR3 loop spans 16 amino acids. Germline V lookup: CDR1 SGHNT, CDR2 YENEEA. V gave up 1 base and J gave up 3 bases, with 15 bases separating them. The CDR3 sequence is CASSLGAQIGYTEAFF. CDR3 DNA: TGTGCCAGCAGCTTAGGGGCCCAAATTGGGTACACTGAAGCTTTCTTT.

This clonotype was recorded a few times. The junction departs from germline at one end; a sequencing error may be responsible. The chain links TRBV4-2 to TRBJ2-7; 14 bases match TRBD2. The CDR3 spans 14 residues. Germline-derived CDR1 and CDR2 are LGHNA and YNFKEQ. CDR3 sequence reads: CAGSRTGTSGSYHF. CDR3 DNA: TGTGCCGGTAGTAGAACCGGGACTAGCGGGAGTTATCACTTC.

Comments on this clonotype: An end of the junction differs from the germline gene, which may be a read error. The V gene is TRBV11-1, the J gene TRBJ2-1; 9 bases match TRBD2. Germline V lookup: CDR1 SGHAT, CDR2 FQDESV (reference sequence). The length of the CDR3 is 15 residues. The CDR3, as DNA: TGTGCCAGCAGCTTAGAGGGACTAGCCTATAATGAGCAGTTCTTC. It codes for CASSLEGLAYNEQFF.

Note on this clonotype: Germline is not matched at one junction end, which may reflect a read error. This sequence joins TRBV6-1 and TRBJ2-5; 10 bases are shared with TRBD1. The germline V gene has CDR1 MNHNS and CDR2 SASEGT. The CDR3 consists of 13 residues. CDR3 sequence: CASSRDRGETQYF. The CDR3 DNA sequence: TGTGCCAGCAGTCGGGACAGGGGAGAGACGCAGTACTTC.

This chain joins TRBV12-3 or TRBV12-4 and TRBJ2-7, with D possibly matching TRBD1 (5 bases). Between the trimmed V and J ends, which lost 4 bases and 3 bases, there was a span of 7 bases. CDR3 length equals 12 residues. The CDR3 protein is CASSYRCYEQYF. CDR3 coding DNA: TGTGCCAGCAGTTACAGGTGCTACGAGCAGTACTTC.

This clonotype has a handful of counts. J is TRBJ2-5 and V is TRBV11-2; perhaps D is TRBD1 or TRBD2 (5 bases each). Trimming stripped 5 bases from V and 5 bases from J, with 9 bases between. Germline V gene sequence: CDR1 SGHAT, CDR2 FQNNGV. This CDR3 is 12 amino acids long. The DNA of the CDR3 is TGTGCCAGCAGCCAGTGGGGGGAGACCCAGTACTTC. Translated, it gives CASSQWGETQYF.

This clonotype has a single count. The germline gene is not matched at one end of the junction; a read error may be the cause. The chain carries TRBV6-5 and TRBJ2-1; 7 bases line up with TRBD2. This CDR3 is built from 14 residues. Germline assignment: CDR1 MNHEY and CDR2 SVGAGI. The CDR3 sequence is CAGGSGGSGYEQLF. The CDR3 bases are TGTGCCGGCGGGTCGGGCGGGAGTGGCTATGAGCAGTTATTC.

This clonotype appeared a few times. The rearrangement links TRBV20-1 to TRBJ1-5; weak D call: TRBD1 (6 bases). This CDR3 is built from 13 residues. The germline CDR1 and CDR2 sequences are DFQATT and SNEGSKA (reference sequence). V lost 1 base and J 6 bases, leaving 10 bases between the germline ends. The CDR3, as DNA: TGCAGTGCTAGAGTCGGCAGGGGTCAGCCCCAGCATTTT. As protein: CSARVGRGQPQHF.

The table lists this clonotype with a few counts. V and J are TRBV5-5 and TRBJ2-3, with 10 nucleotides matching TRBD2. CDR1 and CDR2 from the germline V gene are SGHKS and YYEKEE (reference sequence). The CDR3 sequence is 17 residues long. Trimming removed 2 bases from V and 2 bases from J; junction bases left unmatched: 8. CDR3 region: CASSLLLAGTPTDTQYF. Here the CDR3 DNA reads TGTGCCAGCAGCTTACTACTAGCGGGAACCCCCACAGATACGCAGTATTTT.

This clonotype counts as medium-sized (0.01 to 0.1%). This sequence joins TRBV5-8 and TRBJ2-7; D is perhaps TRBD2 (6 bases). Trimming removed 3 bases at V and 7 bases at J, with 11 bases between. Germline values: CDR1 SGHTS, CDR2 YDEGEE. The CDR3 has 12 amino acids. The CDR3 protein is CASSWRAGEQYF. Here the CDR3 DNA reads TGTGCCAGCAGCTGGAGGGCGGGGGAGCAGTACTTC.

The genes are TRBV12-3 or TRBV12-4 and TRBJ2-3; TRBD2 agrees at 8 bases. V was clipped by 6 bases and J by 0 bases; unmatched bases: 2. The CDR3 is 14 amino acids. CDR3 coding DNA: TGTGCCAGCAGCGGGGGGGTTAGCACAGATACGCAGTATTTT. It codes for CASSGGVSTDTQYF.

This clonotype has only a few counts. The gene calls are TRBV11-2 and TRBJ2-3; D gene ambiguous. Germline CDR1 is SGHAT and CDR2 is FQNNGV. The CDR3 is 13 residues long. Between the trimmed V and J ends, which lost 5 bases and 5 bases, there was a span of 11 bases. The CDR3 coding sequence is TGTGCCAGCAGCCGCAACCTAAGAGATACGCAGTATTTT. Amino acid sequence: CASSRNLRDTQYF.

There are a few counts of this clonotype. V is TRBV10-1 and J is TRBJ2-1; D is perhaps TRBD2 (6 bases). Looked up from germline, CDR1 is WNHNN and CDR2 is SYGVQD (reference sequence). The CDR3 extends over 16 amino acids. The V gene lost 3 bases and the J gene lost 3 bases, with 15 bases spanning the gap. CDR3 nucleotides: TGCGCCAGCAGTGATCCAAGGACTACCAACTACAATGAGCAGTTCTTC. It codes for CASSDPRTTNYNEQFF.

With regard to this clonotype: The junction departs from the called germline gene at one end, perhaps through a read error. The chain carries TRBV11-2 and TRBJ2-7; D is perhaps TRBD2 (5 bases). The CDR3 spans 15 residues. Germline CDR1 reads SGHAT; CDR2 reads FQNNGV. DNA for the CDR3: TGTGCCAGCAGCTCCTCTAGTCTAGCACTATACGAGCAATACTTC. Its translation: CASSSSSLALYEQYF.

This clonotype was counted only a few times. Since the CDR3 does not end with the conserved phenylalanine or tryptophan, this likely comes from a read error. Because the CDR3's place on the DNA is in doubt, the DNA is left out and the CDR3 is given as listed by TCRdb. The chain uses TRBV6-6 and TRBJ2-1; TRBD2 is the table's D call and was not checked against the DNA. Per germline, CDR1 MNHNY and CDR2 SVGAGI (reference sequence). The CDR3 comprises 14 residues, both ends counted. CDR3 in amino acids: CASRTGGPKHEQSS.

This chain joins TRBV12-3 or TRBV12-4 and TRBJ2-1, with 11 bases fitting TRBD2. CDR3 length equals 16 residues. After removal of 4 bases from V and 10 bases from J, the junction contained 12 bases not matched to a gene. CDR3 region: CASSSYSGRAAGEQFF. The CDR3 DNA follows: TGTGCCAGCAGTTCCTATAGCGGGAGGGCCGCGGGGGAGCAGTTCTTC.

This clonotype was picked up a small number of times. The CDR3 protein is CASSPDSAEQFF. The DNA for the CDR3 is TGTGCCAGCAGCCCAGACAGTGCCGAGCAGTTCTTC. The rearrangement uses TRBV11-2 and TRBJ2-1; TRBD1 might be the D (5 bases). The CDR3 is 12 residues long. Trimming pared 5 bases from V and 10 bases from J, leaving 12 bases between. Germline lookup yields CDR1 SGHAT and CDR2 FQNNGV.

As to this clonotype: One junction end disagrees with the germline gene, perhaps due to a read error. The V gene is TRBV7-8, the J gene TRBJ2-1, with D possibly TRBD2 on 5 matching bases. The CDR3 extends over 17 amino acids. Germline CDR1 is SGHVS and CDR2 is FQNEAQ. The CDR3 spells CARSLARGPQVYSEQFF. The CDR3 nucleotides read TGTGCCAGGAGCTTAGCGCGCGGCCCCCAAGTGTACAGTGAGCAGTTCTTC. The full variable domain, completed using reference TRBV7-8 and TRBJ2-1, is GAGVSQSPRYKVAKRGQDVALRCDPISGHVSLFWYQQALGQGPEFLTYFQNEAQLDKSGLPSDRFFAERPEGSVSTLKIQRTQQEDSAVYLCARSLARGPQVYSEQFFGPGTRLTVL.

The chain has TRBV29-1 and TRBJ2-1; no clear D. The CDR3 spans 12 residues. Germline lookup yields CDR1 SQVTM and CDR2 ANQGSEA. V shed 4 bases and J shed 13 bases, with 17 bases lying between them. CDR3 region: CSVGGFNIAQFF. For the CDR3, the DNA is TGCAGCGTTGGGGGTTTCAACATTGCACAGTTCTTC.